The TCR beta chain described here comes from a study of T-cell reconstitution after alpha-beta-depleted transplantation in children. For TCRbeta, the library was prepared with unique molecular identifiers. TCRdb re-analysed the PCR reads in MiXCR, keeping a single row per CDR3 protein. There are about 490,000 distinct CDR3 sequences in the sample; about 10% occur only once, and 2% to 2.5% lies in the top ten. The CDR3 is 15 residues long. Germline-derived CDR1 and CDR2 are LGHNT and FRNRAP. Between the trimmed V and J ends, which lost 1 base and 4 bases, there was a span of 13 bases. There are a few counts of this clonotype.

This specimen consisted of PBMCs, obtained before TCRalphabeta/CD19-depleted stem cell transplant. The rearrangement links TRBV12-5 to TRBJ2-5; D unresolved. The receptor was isolated from a child aged 2-15 years with inherited bone marrow failure, due to receive a stem cell transplant. The CDR3 DNA reads as TGTGCTAGTGGTTTGGGTGCTCGACTGGGAGAGACCCAGTACTTC. It is translated as CASGLGARLGETQYF.